The T cell receptor (beta chain) under discussion was sequenced for a study of T cells in Graves' hyperthyroidism and ophthalmopathy. Germline V CDR1 and CDR2: SGHTS, YDEGEE. The CDR3 has 13 amino acids. From RNA transcripts, TCR beta CDR3 regions were amplified. First-round RT-PCR targeting the TCR CDR3 was performed with the HTBI primer set. TCRdb re-called the multiplex PCR reads through MiXCR, storing one row per CDR3 protein. The sample consists of fewer than 650,000 distinct CDR3 sequences, more than 11% of them appearing once. The source of the PBMCs was 8.5 to 10 ml of fresh peripheral blood. In this sample, this clonotype turned up many times. The junction does not match germline at one end; this may be a read error.

The chain recombines TRBV5-8 with TRBJ2-3; D unresolved. The sequencing sample was made of blood. The clonotype was recovered from a woman in her twenties or thirties with Graves' hyperthyroidism that later progressed to Graves' ophthalmopathy. Here the CDR3 reads CASSQLSTDTQCF. For the CDR3, the DNA is TGTGCCAGCAGCCAGCTAAGCACAGATACGCAGTGTTTT.